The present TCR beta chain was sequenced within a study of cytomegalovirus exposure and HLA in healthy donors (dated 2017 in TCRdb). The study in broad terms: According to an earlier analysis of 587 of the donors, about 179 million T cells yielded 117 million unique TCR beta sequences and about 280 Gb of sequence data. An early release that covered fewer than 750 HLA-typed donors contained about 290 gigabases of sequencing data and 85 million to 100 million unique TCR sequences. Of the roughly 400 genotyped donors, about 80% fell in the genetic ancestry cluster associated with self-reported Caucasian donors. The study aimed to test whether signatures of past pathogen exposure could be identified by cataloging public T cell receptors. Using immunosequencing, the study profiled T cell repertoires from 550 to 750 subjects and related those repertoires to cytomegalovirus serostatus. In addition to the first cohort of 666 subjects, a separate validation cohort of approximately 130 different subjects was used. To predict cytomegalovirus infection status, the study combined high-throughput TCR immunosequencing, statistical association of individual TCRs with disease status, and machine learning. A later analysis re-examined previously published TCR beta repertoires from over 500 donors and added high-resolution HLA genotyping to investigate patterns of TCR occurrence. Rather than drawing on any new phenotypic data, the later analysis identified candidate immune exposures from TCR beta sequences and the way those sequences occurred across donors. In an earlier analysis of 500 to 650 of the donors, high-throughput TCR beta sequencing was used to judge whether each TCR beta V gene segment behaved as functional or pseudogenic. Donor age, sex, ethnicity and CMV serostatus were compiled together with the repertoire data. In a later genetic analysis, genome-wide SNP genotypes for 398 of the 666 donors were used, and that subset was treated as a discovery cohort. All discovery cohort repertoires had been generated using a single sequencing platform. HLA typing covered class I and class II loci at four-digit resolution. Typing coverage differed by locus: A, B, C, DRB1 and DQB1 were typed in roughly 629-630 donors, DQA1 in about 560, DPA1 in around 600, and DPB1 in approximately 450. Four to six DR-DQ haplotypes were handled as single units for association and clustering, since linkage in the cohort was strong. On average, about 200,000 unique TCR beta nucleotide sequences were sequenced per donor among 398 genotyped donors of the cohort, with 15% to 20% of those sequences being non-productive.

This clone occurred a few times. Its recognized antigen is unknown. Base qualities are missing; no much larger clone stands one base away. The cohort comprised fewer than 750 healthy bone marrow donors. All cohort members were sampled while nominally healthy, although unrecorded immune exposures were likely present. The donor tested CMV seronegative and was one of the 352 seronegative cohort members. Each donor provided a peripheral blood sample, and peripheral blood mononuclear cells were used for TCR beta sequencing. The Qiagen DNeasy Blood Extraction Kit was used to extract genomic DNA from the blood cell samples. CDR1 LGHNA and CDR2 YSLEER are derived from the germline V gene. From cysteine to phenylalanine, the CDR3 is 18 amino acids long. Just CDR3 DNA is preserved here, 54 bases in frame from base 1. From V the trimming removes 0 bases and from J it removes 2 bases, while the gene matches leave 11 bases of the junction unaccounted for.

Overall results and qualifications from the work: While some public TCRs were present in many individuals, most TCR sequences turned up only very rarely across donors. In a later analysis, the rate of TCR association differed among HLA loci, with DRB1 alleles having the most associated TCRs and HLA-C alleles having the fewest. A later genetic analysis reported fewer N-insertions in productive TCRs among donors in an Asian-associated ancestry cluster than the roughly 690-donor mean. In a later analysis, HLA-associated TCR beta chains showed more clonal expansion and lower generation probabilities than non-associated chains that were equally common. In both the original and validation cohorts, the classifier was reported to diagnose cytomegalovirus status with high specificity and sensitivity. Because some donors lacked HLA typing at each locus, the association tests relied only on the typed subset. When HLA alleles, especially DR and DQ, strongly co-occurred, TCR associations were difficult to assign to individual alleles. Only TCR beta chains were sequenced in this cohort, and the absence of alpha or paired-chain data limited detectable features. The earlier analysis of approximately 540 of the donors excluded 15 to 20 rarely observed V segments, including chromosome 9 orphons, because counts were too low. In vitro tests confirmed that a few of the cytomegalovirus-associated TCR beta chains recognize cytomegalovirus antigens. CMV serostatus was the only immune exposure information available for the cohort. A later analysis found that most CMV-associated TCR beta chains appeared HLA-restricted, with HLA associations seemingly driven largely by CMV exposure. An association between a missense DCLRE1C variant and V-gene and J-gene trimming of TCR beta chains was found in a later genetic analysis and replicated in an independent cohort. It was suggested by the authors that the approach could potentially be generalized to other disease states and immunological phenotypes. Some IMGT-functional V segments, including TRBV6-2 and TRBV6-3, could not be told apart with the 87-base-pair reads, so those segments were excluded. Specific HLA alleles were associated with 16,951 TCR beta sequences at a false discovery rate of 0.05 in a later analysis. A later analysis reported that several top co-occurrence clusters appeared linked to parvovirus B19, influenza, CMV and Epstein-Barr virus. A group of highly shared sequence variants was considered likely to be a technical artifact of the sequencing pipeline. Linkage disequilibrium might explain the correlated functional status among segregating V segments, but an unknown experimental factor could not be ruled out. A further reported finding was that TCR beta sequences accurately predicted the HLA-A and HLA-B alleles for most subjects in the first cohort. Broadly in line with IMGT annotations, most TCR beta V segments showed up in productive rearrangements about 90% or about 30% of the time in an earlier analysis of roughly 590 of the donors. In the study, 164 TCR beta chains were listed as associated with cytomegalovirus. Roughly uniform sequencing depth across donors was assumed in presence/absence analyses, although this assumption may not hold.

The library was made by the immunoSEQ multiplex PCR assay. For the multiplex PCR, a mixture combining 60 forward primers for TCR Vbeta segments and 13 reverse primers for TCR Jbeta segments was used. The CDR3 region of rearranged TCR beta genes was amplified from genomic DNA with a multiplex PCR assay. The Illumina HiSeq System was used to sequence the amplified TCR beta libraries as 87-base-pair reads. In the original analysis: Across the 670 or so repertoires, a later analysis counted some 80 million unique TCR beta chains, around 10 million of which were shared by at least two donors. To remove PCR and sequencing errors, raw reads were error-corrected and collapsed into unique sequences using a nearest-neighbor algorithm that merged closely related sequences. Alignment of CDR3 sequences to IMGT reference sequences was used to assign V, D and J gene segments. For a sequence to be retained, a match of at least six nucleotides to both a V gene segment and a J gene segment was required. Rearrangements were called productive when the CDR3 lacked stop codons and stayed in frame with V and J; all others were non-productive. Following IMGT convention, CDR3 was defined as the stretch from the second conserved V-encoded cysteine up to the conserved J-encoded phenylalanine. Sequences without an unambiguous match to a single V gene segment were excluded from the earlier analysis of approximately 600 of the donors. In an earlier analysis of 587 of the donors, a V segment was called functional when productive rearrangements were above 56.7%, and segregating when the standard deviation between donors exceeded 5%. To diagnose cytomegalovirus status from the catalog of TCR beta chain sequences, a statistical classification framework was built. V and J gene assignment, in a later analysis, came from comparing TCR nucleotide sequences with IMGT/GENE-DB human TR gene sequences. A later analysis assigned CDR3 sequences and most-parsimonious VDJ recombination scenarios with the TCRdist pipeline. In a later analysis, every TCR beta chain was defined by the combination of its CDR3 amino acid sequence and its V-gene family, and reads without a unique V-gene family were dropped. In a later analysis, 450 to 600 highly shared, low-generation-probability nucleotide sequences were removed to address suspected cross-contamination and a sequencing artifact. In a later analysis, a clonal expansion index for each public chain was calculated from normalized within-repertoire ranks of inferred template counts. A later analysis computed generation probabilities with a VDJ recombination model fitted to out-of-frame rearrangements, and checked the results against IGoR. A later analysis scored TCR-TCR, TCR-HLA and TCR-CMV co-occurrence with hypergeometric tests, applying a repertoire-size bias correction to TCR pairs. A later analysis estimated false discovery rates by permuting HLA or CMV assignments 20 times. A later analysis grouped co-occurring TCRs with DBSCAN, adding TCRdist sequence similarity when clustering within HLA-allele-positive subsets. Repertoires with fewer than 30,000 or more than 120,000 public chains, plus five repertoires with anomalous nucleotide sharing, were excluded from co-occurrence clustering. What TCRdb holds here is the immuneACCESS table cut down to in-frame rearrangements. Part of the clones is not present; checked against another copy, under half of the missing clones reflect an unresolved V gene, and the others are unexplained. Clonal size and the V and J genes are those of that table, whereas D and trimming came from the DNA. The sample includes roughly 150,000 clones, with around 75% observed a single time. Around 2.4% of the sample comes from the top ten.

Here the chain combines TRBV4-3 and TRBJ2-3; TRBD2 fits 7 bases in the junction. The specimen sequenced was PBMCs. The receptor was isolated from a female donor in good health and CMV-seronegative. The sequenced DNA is TGCGCCAGCAGCCAAGAAAGGGCCCAGGGAGGGCTCACAGATACGCAGTATTTT. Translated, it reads CASSQERAQGGLTDTQYF.